This T cell receptor (beta chain) was captured by sequencing in a study of vaccination and CD4 T cells after COVID-19. Study in general: Blood was drawn a median around 66 days post second dose, range 14 to 241. Stimulation used overlapping spike peptides from SARS-CoV-2, HCoV-NL63, HCoV-OC43 and HCoV-229E.

Oncomine TCR Beta short-read sequencing was applied to DNA from cultured CD4+ T cells. MiXCR was run by TCRdb on the PCR reads, yielding one entry per CDR3 protein. The sample consists of over a thousand distinct CDR3 sequences, roughly 12% of them appearing once. In this sample, this clonotype turned up a few times. The antigen remains undetermined. Treatment given: approximately nine-day PBMC culture with coronavirus spike peptide pools or control peptides (ViraFEST assay). Samples of CD4+ T cells were obtained from the unexposed donor before the COVID-19 pandemic (2011-2018). There are 12 residues in the CDR3. V gave up 1 base and J gave up 13 bases, with 12 bases separating them. Germline V lookup: CDR1 SGHRS, CDR2 YFSETQ. Findings and caveats of the study: When vaccine-specific clones from convalescent patients were examined, 304 of 307 were spike mono-reactive.

This TCR was sampled from a human donor in good health. The sequenced sample was CD4+ T cells from blood, cultured in vitro. The chain employs TRBV5-1 and TRBJ2-1; D remains ambiguous. CDR3 amino acids: CASSLIPSVQFF. CDR3 nucleotide sequence: TGCGCCAGCAGCTTGATACCGTCTGTCCAGTTCTTC.